The T cell receptor (beta chain) described here comes from a study of blood T cell repertoires in COVID-19. Background on the study: The samples span acute and convalescent COVID-19 from the United States, Italy and Spain.

In the authors' methods: Estimates of nucleated cell counts were drawn from the amplification of reference gene primers. The data were produced by immunoSEQ multiplex PCR, yet TCRdb's version contains in-frame clones alone and is incomplete. The V and J calls and the clone size are those of that table, but D and trimming were determined from the DNA. The sample has about 190,000 clones, more than 70% seen once. The sample holds one count of this clone. The CDR3 extends over 15 amino acids. CDR1 and CDR2 (germline): SGHAT, FQDESV (reference sequence). The germline V and J ends were trimmed by 2 bases and 4 bases, with 14 bases remaining between them.

Sequencing was performed on peripheral blood. The rearrangement uses TRBV11-1 and TRBJ2-5; tentatively, D is TRBD2 (6 bases). This TCR derives from a woman aged 40 to 50 who had recovered from COVID-19. The DNA of the CDR3 is TGTGCCAGCAGCTTACTAACGGGAGCAGGAGAGACCCAGTACTTC. Translation gives CASSLLTGAGETQYF.